Below are 16 T cell receptor beta chains sequenced from a single sample in a study of beta chain features in type 1 diabetes. The study reverse transcribed the entire isolated RNA, so it sequenced expressed TCRB transcripts. Sequencing was performed with immunoSEQ multiplex PCR; in TCRdb, only in-frame clones are kept and a portion is missing. The sample carries 400,000 or so clones, over 10% recorded once. These receptors have no known antigen. Study-wide findings and caveats: Significant though moderate, a shortening of TCRB CDR3s appeared in all four CD4+ subsets of Type 1 diabetes patients.

The specimen was naive CD4+ T cells from blood. These receptors originate from a young woman with type 1 diabetes.

The V and J genes are TRBV4-3 and TRBJ2-1, with 8 bases identical to TRBD2. The J segment lost 0 bases and the V segment lost 2 bases, leaving 6 bases of the junction unmatched. CDR1 is LGHNA and CDR2 is YSLEER in the germline V gene. The CDR3 contains 17 residues. Written as DNA, the CDR3 is TGCGCCAGCAGCCAAATAACGGGGGGGAGCTCCTACAATGAGCAGTTCTTC. The encoded protein is CASSQITGGSSYNEQFF.

This clone was detected only a few times. The V and J genes are TRBV6-6 and TRBJ2-5; the match to TRBD2 covers 7 bases. The V gene's germline CDR1 is MNHNY and CDR2 SVGAGI (reference sequence). With V trimmed by 6 bases and J by 2 bases, 3 bases remained unmatched. CDR3 length: 13 amino acids. The chain's CDR3 is CASRSSGQETQYF. DNA for the CDR3: TGTGCCAGCAGGTCTAGCGGACAAGAGACCCAGTACTTC.

This chain links TRBV4-1 with TRBJ1-1; a possible D gene is TRBD1 (6 bases). CDR3 length: 13 amino acids. CDR1 is MGHRA, CDR2 YSYEKL, per germline. Trimming cost V 8 bases and J 1 base, with 11 bases left between them. CDR3 sequence reads: CASQGQSNTEAFF. CDR3 bases: TGCGCCAGCCAAGGACAGTCGAACACTGAAGCTTTCTTT.

This clone has more than one count but fewer than ten. The chain recombines TRBV18 with TRBJ2-1; D gene ambiguous. The length of the CDR3 is 14 residues. Looked up from germline, CDR1 is KGHSH and CDR2 is LQKENI. V lost 3 bases and J 0 bases, leaving 6 bases between the germline ends. In DNA, the CDR3 is TGTGCCAGCTCACCGAGCCTCTCCTACAATGAGCAGTTCTTC. This codes for CASSPSLSYNEQFF.

This clone showed up just a few times. The chain has TRBV11-1 and TRBJ1-1, with a possible D match to TRBD1 (5 bases). V lost 3 bases, J lost 5 bases, and 10 bases lay in between. Germline V gene sequence: CDR1 SGHAT, CDR2 FQDESV (reference sequence). CDR3 size: 13 residues. The CDR3 region is CASSFTQGTEAFF. DNA for the CDR3: TGTGCCAGCAGCTTTACTCAGGGAACTGAAGCTTTCTTT.

This sequence joins TRBV29-1 and TRBJ1-1; TRBD1 matches at 8 bases. Germline CDR1 reads SQVTM; CDR2 reads ANQGSEA. The junction had 7 bases not matched to a gene; V was cut back by 6 bases and J by 1 base. The CDR3 extends over 14 amino acids. CDR3 coding DNA: TGCAGCGTGGGTCGGACAGGGCGGAACACTGAAGCTTTCTTT. Protein product: CSVGRTGRNTEAFF.

The J gene is TRBJ2-2, the V gene TRBV28; 10 bases match TRBD1. J lost 2 bases, V lost 5 bases, and 14 bases had no gene match. CDR3 length: 19 amino acids. Germline CDR1 reads MDHEN; CDR2 reads SYDVKM. The CDR3 nucleotides read TGTGCCAGCAGTATGAACACCGGGACAGGGGACTTTAACACCGGGGAGCTGTTTTTT. Translating gives CASSMNTGTGDFNTGELFF.

This clone occurred a few times. CDR3 sequence (DNA): TGTGCCAGCAGCCAACAGCGGGGTGGGCTGGAGACCCAGTACTTC. Its protein product is CASSQQRGGLETQYF. V usage is TRBV11-2 and J usage is TRBJ2-5; the match to TRBD2 covers 7 bases. Looked up from germline, CDR1 is SGHAT and CDR2 is FQNNGV. The CDR3 spans 15 residues. Trimming took 5 bases from V and 5 from J; bases not matched to a gene: 11. Based on the CDR3 plus reference TRBV11-2 and TRBJ2-5, the full variable domain is EAGVAQSPRYKIIEKRQSVAFWCNPISGHATLYWYQQILGQGPKLLIQFQNNGVVDDSQLPKDRFSAERLKGVDSTLKIQPAKLEDSAVYLCASSQQRGGLETQYFGPGTRLLVL.

A few counts support this clone. The chain carries TRBV15 and TRBJ1-2; D not resolved. Germline CDR1 LNHNV, CDR2 YYDKDF (reference sequence). CDR3 length equals 13 residues. V was cut by 6 bases and J by 6 bases, with 14 bases left in between. The DNA of the CDR3 is TGTGCCACCAGTCAAACGCGGGATCATGGCTACACCTTC. Translated: CATSQTRDHGYTF.

A few counts support this clone. The chain combines TRBV7-8 with TRBJ2-6; the D is unclear. The CDR3 length is 13 residues. The germline CDR1 and CDR2 sequences are SGHVS and FQNEAQ. Trimming stripped 6 bases from V and 6 bases from J, with 9 bases between. CDR3 amino acids: CASRSTVANVLTF. CDR3 sequence (DNA): TGTGCCAGCAGGAGCACGGTGGCCAACGTCCTGACTTTC.

This clone was observed a handful of times. J is TRBJ2-2 and V is TRBV7-2, with unresolved D. The CDR3 has 18 amino acids. V gave up 5 bases and J gave up 3 bases, with 22 bases separating them. CDR1 is SGHTA and CDR2 is FQGNSA in the germline V gene. CDR3 sequence reads: CASSTPPPTPPYTGELFF. The DNA of the CDR3 is TGTGCCAGCAGCACCCCACCCCCGACTCCCCCTTACACCGGGGAGCTGTTTTTT.

This clone was observed a few times. J is TRBJ1-1 and V is TRBV29-1, with D possibly being TRBD1 (6 bases). The V gene's germline CDR1 is SQVTM and CDR2 ANQGSEA. The V gene lost 6 bases and the J gene lost 7 bases, with 21 bases spanning the gap. The CDR3 has 14 amino acids. In nucleotides, the CDR3 is TGCAGCGTGGGGAGTGGGGGCTCCCGAGGTGAAGCTTTCTTT. Translating gives CSVGSGGSRGEAFF.

This clone was seen only a few times. V is TRBV7-9 and J is TRBJ2-2, with a possible D match to TRBD2 (6 bases). The CDR3 loop spans 15 amino acids. Deletions cut 5 bases from V and 0 bases from J, with 10 bases between. Germline-derived CDR1 and CDR2 are SEHNR and FQNEAQ (reference sequence). The DNA for the CDR3 is TGTGCCAGCAGCCCCTTAGCGGCGAACACCGGGGAGCTGTTTTTT. Its translation is CASSPLAANTGELFF.

There are a few counts of this clone. CDR3 nucleotides: TGTGCCAGCAGGGTGGGACAAAGCACAGATACGCAGTATTTT. This translates into CASRVGQSTDTQYF. The chain combines TRBV2 with TRBJ2-3; D is perhaps TRBD1 (6 bases). The CDR3 is made up of 14 amino acids. V shed 6 bases and J shed 0 bases, with 10 bases lying between them. Per germline, CDR1 SNHLY and CDR2 FYNNEI.

CDR3 bases: TGTGCCTGGAGTGAAGCCTCTAGTTACGAGACCCAGTACTTC. Amino acid sequence: CAWSEASSYETQYF. This chain connects TRBV30 to TRBJ2-5, with D hard to call. CDR3 length: 14 amino acids. V gave up 1 base and J gave up 5 bases, with 14 bases separating them. In germline, CDR1 is GTSNPN, CDR2 SVGIG (reference sequence). Variable domain in full (rest from reference TRBV30 and TRBJ2-5): SQTIHQWPATLVQPVGSPLSLECTVEGTSNPNLYWYRQAAGRGLQLLFYSVGIGQISSEVPQNLSASRPQDRQFILSSKKLLLSDSGFYLCAWSEASSYETQYFGPGTRLLVL.

This clone was found a few times. The genes are TRBV7-8 and TRBJ2-4; 7 positions agree with TRBD1. The CDR3 has 13 residues. Germline CDR1 and CDR2: SGHVS and FQNEAQ. Losses at the gene ends were 5 bases for V and 8 bases for J; bases not matched to a gene: 6. This CDR3 reads CASSQGVGDIQYF. The CDR3 DNA sequence: TGTGCCAGCAGCCAGGGGGTGGGGGACATTCAGTACTTC. Using reference TRBV7-8 and TRBJ2-4 for the parts outside the CDR3, the full variable domain is GAGVSQSPRYKVAKRGQDVALRCDPISGHVSLFWYQQALGQGPEFLTYFQNEAQLDKSGLPSDRFFAERPEGSVSTLKIQRTQQEDSAVYLCASSQGVGDIQYFGAGTRLSVL.